The 27 T cell receptor beta chains below were found in one sample sequenced in a study of metastatic and nonmetastatic thyroid tumors. The entire patient cohort was treatment-naive prior to thyroid surgery. MiXCR was used by TCRdb to re-call the PCR reads. Of about 41,000 clones listed, roughly 24% are singletons. The material sequenced was tumor tissue. The source is a female donor with papillary thyroid cancer or a benign thyroid nodule (not recorded which). Some clones in this sample may be carry-over from other donors' samples.

Relative to its sample, this clone is medium-sized (0.01 to 0.1%). The chain has TRBV18 and TRBJ2-7; 9 bases match TRBD2. Germline CDR1 and CDR2: KGHSH and LQKENI. The CDR3 loop spans 14 amino acids. V dropped 3 bases and J dropped 7; count of bases not matched to a gene: 7. CDR3 bases: TGTGCCAGCTCACCTAGCGGGGGCTTTGGAGAGCAGTACTTC. As protein: CASSPSGGFGEQYF.

This clone was seen at least ten times. The V gene is TRBV12-3 or TRBV12-4, the J gene TRBJ1-5; no clear D gene. The CDR3 length is 15 residues. The germline V and J ends were trimmed by 3 bases and 0 bases, with 9 bases remaining between them. The CDR3 DNA reads TGTGCCAGCAGTTTCGGGATCTCTAGCAATCAGCCCCAGCATTTT. This codes for CASSFGISSNQPQHF.

This clone was found many times. The rearrangement joins TRBV7-2 to TRBJ1-1; D not certain. The CDR3 extends over 14 amino acids. The germline V gene encodes CDR1 SGHTA and CDR2 FQGNSA. Trimming pared 0 bases from V and 3 bases from J, leaving 8 bases between. In nucleotides, the CDR3 is TGTGCCAGCAGCTTAGCAGTCAGGTACACTGAAGCTTTCTTT. This sequence encodes CASSLAVRYTEAFF. Using reference TRBV7-2 and TRBJ1-1 for the parts outside the CDR3, the full variable domain is GAGVSQSPSNKVTEKGKDVELRCDPISGHTALYWYRQSLGQGLEFLIYFQGNSAPDKSGLPSDRFSAERTGGSVSTLTIQRTQQEDSAVYLCASSLAVRYTEAFFGQGTRLTVV.

This clone was counted ten times or more. The chain carries TRBV19 and TRBJ2-3; D remains ambiguous. Germline values: CDR1 LNHDA, CDR2 SQIVND (reference sequence). The CDR3 covers 12 residues. Between the trimmed V and J ends, which lost 5 bases and 6 bases, there was a span of 9 bases. The CDR3 here is CASSVSLDTQYF. CDR3 DNA: TGTGCCAGTAGTGTCTCCCTCGATACGCAGTATTTT.

This clone showed up just a few times. The chain is built from TRBV20-1 and TRBJ1-1; weak D call: TRBD1 (5 bases). Trimming pared 0 bases from V and 0 bases from J, leaving 8 bases between. The CDR3 spans 14 residues. Germline loops: CDR1 DFQATT, CDR2 SNEGSKA (reference sequence). The CDR3 nucleotides read TGCAGTGCTAGAGATAGGGACGTGAACACTGAAGCTTTCTTT. Its protein is CSARDRDVNTEAFF.

Ten or more counts support this clone. J is TRBJ2-5 and V is TRBV7-2; TRBD1 aligns across 8 bases. The CDR3 sequence is 16 residues long. Germline V gene lookup returns CDR1 SGHTA and CDR2 FQGNSA. V gave up 0 bases and J gave up 3 bases; unmatched junction bases: 6. CDR3 nucleotide sequence: TGTGCCAGCAGCTTAGCAGGACAGGGTGGGAAAGAGACCCAGTACTTC. Its translation: CASSLAGQGGKETQYF.

This clone was found a few times. The rearrangement joins TRBV6-1 to TRBJ2-7; 8 bases agree with TRBD2. The germline CDR1 and CDR2 sequences are MNHNS and SASEGT. J was trimmed by 3 bases and V by 5 bases; bases with no gene match: 12. The CDR3 length is 16 residues. The CDR3 region is CASSKTPPGGNYEQYF. The CDR3 coding sequence is TGTGCCAGCAGTAAGACCCCTCCGGGGGGGAACTACGAGCAGTACTTC.

This clone was seen a few times. The chain is built from TRBV20-1 and TRBJ2-7; 10 nucleotides line up with TRBD1. The germline CDR1 and CDR2 sequences are DFQATT and SNEGSKA (reference sequence). J gave up 5 bases and V 2 bases, and 6 bases lay outside the gene matches. The CDR3 has 14 residues. The CDR3 spells CSARQGTGVNEQYF. CDR3 bases: TGCAGTGCTAGACAAGGGACAGGGGTTAACGAGCAGTACTTC.

This clone showed up many times. The chain links TRBV20-1 to TRBJ2-7; no clear D. CDR3 length: 13 amino acids. The V gene lost 1 base and the J gene lost 3 bases, with 10 bases spanning the gap. The V gene's germline CDR1 is DFQATT and CDR2 SNEGSKA (reference sequence). The CDR3 spells CSARGPGNYEQYF. The CDR3 DNA follows: TGCAGTGCTAGAGGCCCAGGCAACTACGAGCAGTACTTC.

This clone was seen ten or more times. A much larger clonotype is one base distant, so this may be a read error. V and J are TRBV2 and TRBJ1-2; no reliable D call. Germline values: CDR1 SNHLY, CDR2 FYNNEI. V lost 3 bases and J lost 6, with 11 bases in between. The CDR3 loop spans 13 amino acids. As DNA, the CDR3 is TGTGCCAGCAGTGAGGGGAAGCGCGATGGCTACACCTTC. Protein sequence: CASSEGKRDGYTF.

This rearrangement joins TRBV5-1 to TRBJ1-2; D gene unclear. CDR1 and CDR2 (germline): SGHRS, YFSETQ. Trimming removed 1 base at V and 4 bases at J, with 11 bases between. The CDR3 loop spans 14 amino acids. The CDR3, as DNA: TGCGCCAGCAGCTTGTTAACAGCCTTCTATGGCTACACCTTC. Translation: CASSLLTAFYGYTF. Supplemented by reference TRBV5-1 and TRBJ1-2, the full variable domain reads KAGVTQTPRYLIKTRGQQVTLSCSPISGHRSVSWYQQTPGQGLQFLFEYFSETQRNKGNFPGRFSGRQFSNSRSEMNVSTLELGDSALYLCASSLLTAFYGYTFGSGTRLTVV.

This clone showed up just a few times. The chain has TRBV6-2 or TRBV6-3 and TRBJ1-1; 8 bases match TRBD1. The ends lost 2 bases at V and 7 bases at J; junction bases unmatched: 9. CDR3 length equals 15 residues. CDR1 and CDR2 from the germline V gene are MNHEY and SVGEGT. The CDR3 loop is CASSYQDRGGGEAFF. As DNA, the CDR3 is TGTGCCAGCAGTTACCAAGACAGGGGCGGGGGTGAAGCTTTCTTT.

The V call is TRBV10-3, the J call TRBJ2-1, with D possibly TRBD2 on 6 matching bases. Trimming removed 6 bases at V and 0 bases at J, with 27 bases between. Germline V CDR1 and CDR2: ENHRY, SYGVKD. The CDR3 runs 20 residues. CDR3 coding DNA: TGTGCCATCAGCGGGCAGGCTAGCGTGGGGGGAAGCAGCTCCTACAATGAGCAGTTCTTC. Translating gives CAISGQASVGGSSSYNEQFF.

By sample share, this clone is medium-sized. The V call is TRBV2, the J call TRBJ1-2; D may be TRBD1 (6 bases). The CDR3 extends over 12 amino acids. The V end lost 5 bases, the J end lost 6 bases, and 10 bases lay between the germline ends. Germline lookup yields CDR1 SNHLY and CDR2 FYNNEI. CDR3 sequence (DNA): TGTGCCAGCAGTCAACAGGGAAATGGCTACACCTTC. Translating gives CASSQQGNGYTF.

This clone was seen many times. The genes are TRBV20-1 and TRBJ2-5; 11 bases map to TRBD2. This CDR3 has 14 amino acids. Trimming at V came to 3 bases and at J to 4 bases, leaving 4 bases not matched to a gene. Germline V gene lookup returns CDR1 DFQATT and CDR2 SNEGSKA (reference sequence). This CDR3 is CSASYGTSGETQYF. CDR3 DNA: TGCAGTGCTAGTTACGGGACTAGCGGAGAGACCCAGTACTTC.

This clone was found many times. The chain links TRBV19 to TRBJ1-1; 8 bases are shared with TRBD1. The CDR3 consists of 17 residues. With V trimmed by 4 bases and J by 0 bases, 10 bases remained unmatched. Germline V gene data show CDR1 as LNHDA and CDR2 as SQIVND (reference sequence). CDR3 region: CASSKTGVPSMNTEAFF. DNA of the CDR3: TGTGCCAGTAGTAAGACAGGGGTACCTTCCATGAACACTGAAGCTTTCTTT. Full variable domain (remainder filled in from reference TRBV19 and TRBJ1-1): DGGITQSPKYLFRKEGQNVTLSCEQNLNHDAMYWYRQDPGQGLRLIYYSQIVNDFQKGDIAEGYSVSREKKESFPLTVTSAQKNPTAFYLCASSKTGVPSMNTEAFFGQGTRLTVV.

The V and J genes are TRBV24-1 and TRBJ2-5; D unclear. Trimming stripped 4 bases from V and 3 bases from J, with 11 bases between. This CDR3 has 14 residues. Looked up from germline, CDR1 is KGHDR and CDR2 is SFDVKD. The CDR3 loop is CATSDRTVEETQYF. CDR3 coding DNA: TGTGCCACCAGTGACCGGACGGTGGAAGAGACCCAGTACTTC.

The sample holds a few counts of this clone. The chain recombines TRBV6-1 with TRBJ2-7; unclear D gene. CDR1 and CDR2 (germline): MNHNS, SASEGT. This CDR3 has 14 amino acids. V was pared by 7 bases and J by 2 bases, with 15 bases between. The CDR3 DNA reads TGTGCCAGCACCCAAAATGGCGTCGCCTACGAGCAGTACTTC. Translating it yields CASTQNGVAYEQYF.

The V gene is TRBV7-3, the J gene TRBJ2-1, with D uncertain. Trimming stripped 5 bases from V and 5 bases from J, with 13 bases between. CDR1 SGHTA and CDR2 FQGTGA come from the germline V gene. The CDR3 sequence is 14 residues long. CDR3 residues: CASSPVRMNNEQFF. The CDR3 DNA follows: TGTGCCAGCAGCCCGGTACGAATGAACAATGAGCAGTTCTTC.

V and J are TRBV6-1 and TRBJ1-1; the match to TRBD1 covers 8 bases. Germline-derived CDR1 and CDR2 are MNHNS and SASEGT. This CDR3 has 15 amino acids. With V trimmed by 7 bases and J by 4 bases, 11 bases remained unmatched. CDR3 bases: TGTGCCAGCACCCGGCCCGACAGGGGCATCACTGAAGCTTTCTTT. As protein: CASTRPDRGITEAFF.

This clone was recorded many times. V usage is TRBV15 and J usage is TRBJ1-1, with 10 bases matching TRBD1. CDR1 is LNHNV, CDR2 YYDKDF, per germline (reference sequence). The ends lost 3 bases at V and 8 bases at J; junction bases unmatched: 9. The CDR3 is 15 residues long. The chain's CDR3 is CATSREDRGRNEAFF. In nucleotides, the CDR3 is TGTGCCACCAGCAGGGAGGACAGGGGGAGGAACGAAGCTTTCTTT. Supplemented by reference TRBV15 and TRBJ1-1, the full variable domain reads DAMVIQNPRYQVTQFGKPVTLSCSQTLNHNVMYWYQQKSSQAPKLLFHYYDKDFNNEADTPDNFQSRRPNTSFCFLDIRSPGLGDTAMYLCATSREDRGRNEAFFGQGTRLTVV.

In its sample, this clone was seen many times. This chain links TRBV5-4 with TRBJ1-1, with 8 positions matching TRBD1. V shed 5 bases and J 5 bases; nucleotides not matched to a gene: 8. Per the germline V gene, CDR1 is SGHNT and CDR2 is YYREEE (reference sequence). The CDR3 runs 14 residues. Here the CDR3 reads CASSIRGQETEAFF. Here the CDR3 DNA reads TGTGCCAGCAGTATCAGGGGGCAAGAAACTGAAGCTTTCTTT.

This clone was detected only a few times. A read error may account for a junction end that differs from germline. The V gene is TRBV15, the J gene TRBJ1-2, with TRBD1 matching over 7 bases. CDR1 is LNHNV and CDR2 is YYDKDF in the germline V gene (reference sequence). CDR3 length: 14 amino acids. CDR3 DNA sequence: TGTTCCACCATCAGAGATCCAGGGGGTTATGGCTACACCTTC. It encodes CSTIRDPGGYGYTF.

In its sample, this clone was seen many times. V is TRBV4-1 and J is TRBJ2-1; 9 bases line up with TRBD2. The length of the CDR3 is 15 residues. The germline CDR1 and CDR2 sequences are MGHRA and YSYEKL. Trimming removed 1 base from V and 7 bases from J; junction bases left unmatched: 5. CDR3 in DNA: TGCGCCAGCAGCCAAGTGACTAGCGGACCGAATGAGCAGTTCTTC. It translates to CASSQVTSGPNEQFF.

A few counts support this clone. This chain connects TRBV11-2 to TRBJ1-5; D remains ambiguous. CDR3 length equals 13 residues. Per the germline V gene, CDR1 is SGHAT and CDR2 is FQNNGV. With 3 bases removed from V and 6 bases from J, the gap between germline ends came to 9 bases. The CDR3 region is CASSLAAGQPQHF. The CDR3 coding sequence is TGTGCCAGCAGCTTGGCCGCAGGTCAGCCCCAGCATTTT.

This clone was counted only a few times. The chain employs TRBV6-6 and TRBJ1-1; D not resolved. This CDR3 comprises 16 residues. CDR1 MNHNY and CDR2 SVGAGI come from the germline V gene (reference sequence). V was shortened by 2 bases and J by 0 bases, with 13 bases between the two germline ends. CDR3: CASSYTLGLVNTEAFF. Written as DNA, the CDR3 is TGTGCCAGCAGTTACACACTGGGGTTGGTGAACACTGAAGCTTTCTTT.

In this sample, this clone turned up many times. V usage is TRBV6-1 and J usage is TRBJ1-5, with 8 nucleotides matching TRBD1. Germline V CDR1 and CDR2: MNHNS, SASEGT. The CDR3 length is 14 residues. With 5 bases clipped from V and 11 bases from J, the junction kept 11 bases outside the gene matches. The CDR3 is CASSLRQGSSAQHF. In DNA, the CDR3 is TGTGCCAGCAGTCTCCGACAGGGGTCGTCGGCCCAGCATTTT.